This is a list of T cell receptor beta chains from one sample in a study of regulatory T cells in long-lasting Graves disease. In TCRdb, the multiplex PCR reads were re-called with MiXCR into one record per CDR3 protein. This repertoire shows about 200,000 distinct CDR3 sequences, around 19% found once; its top ten account for approximately 20%. The sample was peripheral blood mononuclear cells (PBMCs), taken at new diagnosis, from a patient treated with antithyroid drugs. The source is a female donor with Graves disease. Each CDR3 is given with its conserved first and last residue. Fields, in order: V gene, D gene, clone size, J gene, CDR3 protein, CDR3 DNA. D genes are given only for firm matches. The size of a clone is reported for some rows only, either as once, few or many, or as a class for expanded clones.

TRBV28	NA	many	TRBJ1-5	CASSPYSGGDQPQHF	TGTGCCAGCAGTCCTTACTCCGGGGGGGATCAGCCCCAGCATTTT
TRBV10-2	NA	NA	TRBJ2-1	CASSDPNNEQFF	TGCGCCAGCAGTGATCCCAACAATGAGCAGTTCTTC
TRBV10-3	TRBD1	NA	TRBJ1-4	CAISGRDREEKLFF	TGTGCCATCAGTGGCCGGGACAGGGAAGAAAAACTGTTTTTT
TRBV3-1	TRBD2	once	TRBJ2-7	CASNALAGGPWGEQYF	TGTGCCAGCAATGCCCTAGCGGGAGGGCCCTGGGGCGAGCAGTACTTC
TRBV7-2	TRBD1	many	TRBJ1-2	CASSHNRGPYGYTF	TGTGCCAGCAGTCATAACAGGGGACCCTATGGCTACACCTTC
TRBV24-1	NA	many	TRBJ2-2	CATSLSLTGELFF	TGTGCCACCAGCCTCTCCCTCACCGGGGAGCTGTTTTTT
TRBV7-2	TRBD1	many	TRBJ2-1	CASSSTRQGPYNEQFF	TGTGCCAGCAGCTCGACCCGACAGGGCCCCTACAATGAGCAGTTCTTC
TRBV7-7	NA	many	TRBJ1-1	CASSCDKNTEAFF	TGTGCTAGCAGCTGTGACAAGAACACTGAAGCTTTCTTT
TRBV20-1	NA	many	TRBJ1-2	CSVPNYGYTF	TGCAGTGTCCCTAACTATGGCTACACCTTC
TRBV7-6	NA	many	TRBJ1-4	CASSVGGAEKLFF	TGTGCCAGCAGCGTGGGAGGTGCTGAAAAACTGTTTTTT
TRBV11-3	NA	many	TRBJ2-1	CASSSDYPKKNEQFF	TGTGCCAGCAGCTCGGACTACCCCAAGAAGAATGAGCAGTTCTTC
TRBV7-6	NA	many	TRBJ2-4	CASSSIRGTDLAKNIQYF	TGTGCCAGCAGCTCCATCCGCGGGACAGACCTAGCCAAAAACATTCAGTACTTC
TRBV18	NA	many	TRBJ2-6	CASSPYQPGGANVLTF	TGTGCCAGCTCACCGTACCAGCCTGGAGGGGCCAACGTCCTGACTTTC
TRBV15	TRBD1	many	TRBJ2-7	CATSRGTGRSYEQYF	TGTGCCACCAGCAGAGGGACAGGGAGGTCCTACGAGCAGTACTTC
TRBV7-2	TRBD2	many	TRBJ2-5	CASSPATSGGGAETQYF	TGTGCCAGCAGCCCCGCGACTAGCGGGGGGGGGGCAGAGACCCAGTACTTC
TRBV4-2	NA	NA	TRBJ2-3	CASSQEWLFTDTQYF	TGTGCCAGCAGCCAAGAGTGGCTCTTCACAGATACGCAGTATTTT
TRBV30	TRBD1	many	TRBJ1-4	CAWSDGTGGTNEKLFF	TGTGCCTGGAGTGACGGGACAGGGGGTACTAATGAAAAACTGTTTTTT